A selection of T cell receptor beta chains follows, all from one sample in a study of identifying expanded T cells in peripheral blood. Clones were sequenced by immunoSEQ multiplex PCR, and TCRdb holds only the in-frame ones, with some missing. The repertoire includes approximately 100,000 clones, roughly 88% of them detected once, and roughly 4% sits in the top ten. Source material: blood. The source is a person aged 18 to 70 in good health. Each CDR3 is given without its conserved first and last residue. The order of the fields is CDR3 length, V gene, J gene, CDR3 protein.

cdr3_length: 14; v_call: TRBV25-1; j_call: TRBJ1-6; cdr3_aa: ASSVRQGAVNSPLH
cdr3_length: 11; v_call: TRBV30; j_call: TRBJ1-1; cdr3_aa: AWSDGGNTEAF
cdr3_length: 11; v_call: TRBV27; j_call: TRBJ2-7; cdr3_aa: ASSLSPTYEQY
cdr3_length: 13; v_call: TRBV6-1; j_call: TRBJ2-1; cdr3_aa: ASSEWGGKGNEQF
cdr3_length: 14; v_call: TRBV19; j_call: TRBJ1-5; cdr3_aa: ASSIVGQGGNQPQH
cdr3_length: 12; v_call: TRBV27; j_call: TRBJ2-7; cdr3_aa: ASSLTGSGYEQY
cdr3_length: 10; v_call: TRBV2; j_call: TRBJ2-5; cdr3_aa: ASREQDETQY
cdr3_length: 16; v_call: TRBV19; j_call: TRBJ2-2; cdr3_aa: ASSTGTRLVLNTGELF
cdr3_length: 12; v_call: TRBV28; j_call: TRBJ2-7; cdr3_aa: ASSQTGWSDEQY
cdr3_length: 12; v_call: TRBV5-1; j_call: TRBJ1-5; cdr3_aa: ASSGGQGDQPQH
cdr3_length: 13; v_call: TRBV9; j_call: TRBJ2-7; cdr3_aa: ASSVAGGPLDEQY
cdr3_length: 14; v_call: TRBV9; j_call: TRBJ1-1; cdr3_aa: ASSVEMGTGSTEAF
cdr3_length: 8; v_call: TRBV29-1; j_call: TRBJ2-1; cdr3_aa: SVGVNEQF
cdr3_length: 11; v_call: TRBV6-5; j_call: TRBJ2-7; cdr3_aa: ASSEQFHHEQY
cdr3_length: 14; v_call: TRBV9; j_call: TRBJ2-2; cdr3_aa: ASSPGTGPNTGELF
cdr3_length: 11; v_call: TRBV2; j_call: TRBJ2-5; cdr3_aa: ASTQGRGETQY
cdr3_length: 12; v_call: TRBV2; j_call: TRBJ2-2; cdr3_aa: ASRLAGGQGELF
cdr3_length: 13; v_call: TRBV28; j_call: TRBJ1-1; cdr3_aa: ASRLPRDRGSEAF
cdr3_length: 13; v_call: TRBV5-8; j_call: TRBJ1-5; cdr3_aa: ASSLMRQANQPQH
cdr3_length: 11; v_call: TRBV10-3; j_call: TRBJ1-2; cdr3_aa: AIMPGWGRGYT
cdr3_length: 14; v_call: TRBV30; j_call: TRBJ1-4; cdr3_aa: AWSQLRDRPNEKLF
cdr3_length: 11; v_call: TRBV28; j_call: TRBJ2-7; cdr3_aa: ASSWTGAYEQY
cdr3_length: 13; v_call: TRBV7-2; j_call: TRBJ1-2; cdr3_aa: ASSPSPQGRYGYT
cdr3_length: 15; v_call: TRBV28; j_call: TRBJ2-1; cdr3_aa: ASAEPDFFSSYNEQF
cdr3_length: 13; v_call: TRBV9; j_call: TRBJ2-2; cdr3_aa: ASSLDRGRTGELF
cdr3_length: 15; v_call: TRBV5-1; j_call: TRBJ2-1; cdr3_aa: ASSLEGRLAVYNEQF
cdr3_length: 11; v_call: TRBV6-5; j_call: TRBJ2-3; cdr3_aa: ASSYRETDTQY
cdr3_length: 12; v_call: TRBV7-9; j_call: TRBJ1-4; cdr3_aa: ASSADREAEKLF
cdr3_length: 14; v_call: TRBV18; j_call: TRBJ2-1; cdr3_aa: ASSPFSGNSYNEQF
cdr3_length: 14; v_call: TRBV11-2; j_call: TRBJ2-5; cdr3_aa: ASSTAMGGGGETQY
cdr3_length: 13; v_call: TRBV11-2; j_call: TRBJ2-1; cdr3_aa: ASSSLAGGSNEQF
cdr3_length: 11; v_call: TRBV6-5; j_call: TRBJ1-3; cdr3_aa: ASSSGAGNTIY
cdr3_length: 13; v_call: TRBV27; j_call: TRBJ2-7; cdr3_aa: ASSLSRGIPSEQY
cdr3_length: 11; v_call: TRBV9; j_call: TRBJ1-2; cdr3_aa: ASSADGLRGYT
cdr3_length: 14; v_call: TRBV6-1; j_call: TRBJ1-1; cdr3_aa: ASSEALGTGNTEAF
cdr3_length: 14; v_call: TRBV7-7; j_call: TRBJ2-2; cdr3_aa: ASSLGAGGHPGELF
cdr3_length: 10; v_call: TRBV2; j_call: TRBJ2-7; cdr3_aa: ASSLSSYEQY
cdr3_length: 12; v_call: TRBV9; j_call: TRBJ2-5; cdr3_aa: ASSVGTGQETQY
cdr3_length: 9; v_call: TRBV5-4; j_call: TRBJ2-1; cdr3_aa: ASSLNNEQF
cdr3_length: 17; v_call: TRBV19; j_call: TRBJ2-1; cdr3_aa: ASSIDPPSSGRAYNEQF